The T cell receptor beta chain described here comes from a study of T cells after yellow fever vaccination. General study findings and limits: Post-booster reappearance was seen for most primary-vaccination clones (just over 95% CD4, around 90% CD8). Weaker in magnitude, the secondary response showed a faster peak on day 5 versus 15. CD4 and CD8 compartments shared a small share of clonotypes, likely from convergent recombination.

CDR1 is SGHNT, CDR2 YYREEE, per germline (reference sequence). Trimming took 1 base from V and 6 from J, leaving 8 bases between them. The CDR3 runs to 13 residues. The authors made TCR cDNA by 5'RACE template switching, adding a universal primer site and UMIs. TCRdb itself ran the 5' RACE reads through MiXCR, one entry per CDR3 protein. The repertoire holds about 400,000 distinct CDR3 sequences, with over 5% as singletons. As for this clonotype: What it binds is not known.

The source of this sequence is a man aged 25-45 years who received the YFV17D yellow fever vaccine. The sample consisted of PBMCs, taken 5 days after the yellow fever booster vaccination. The chain is built from TRBV5-4 and TRBJ1-5; D ambiguous. This CDR3 reads CASSLKPGQPQHF. The CDR3 DNA sequence: TGTGCCAGCAGCTTGAAGCCAGGTCAGCCCCAGCATTTT.